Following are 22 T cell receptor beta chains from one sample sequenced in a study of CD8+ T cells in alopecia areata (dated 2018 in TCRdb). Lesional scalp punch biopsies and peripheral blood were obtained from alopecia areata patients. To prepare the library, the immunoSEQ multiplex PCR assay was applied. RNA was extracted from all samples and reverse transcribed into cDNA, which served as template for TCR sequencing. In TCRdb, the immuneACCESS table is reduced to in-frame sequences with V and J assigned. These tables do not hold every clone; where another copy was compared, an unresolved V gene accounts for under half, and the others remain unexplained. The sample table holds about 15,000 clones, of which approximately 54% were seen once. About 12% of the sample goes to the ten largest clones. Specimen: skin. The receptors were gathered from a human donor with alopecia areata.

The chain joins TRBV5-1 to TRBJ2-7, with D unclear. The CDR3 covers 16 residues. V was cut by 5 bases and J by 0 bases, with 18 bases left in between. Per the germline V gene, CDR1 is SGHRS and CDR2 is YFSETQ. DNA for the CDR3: TGCGCCAGCAGTCGCCAAGAACAGAGGAGCTCCTACGAGCAGTACTTC. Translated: CASSRQEQRSSYEQYF.

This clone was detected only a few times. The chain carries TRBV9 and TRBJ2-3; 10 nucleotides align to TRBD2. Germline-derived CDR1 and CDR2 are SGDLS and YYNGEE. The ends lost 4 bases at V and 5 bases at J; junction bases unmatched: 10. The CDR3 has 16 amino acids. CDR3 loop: CASSLSTSGKRDTQYF. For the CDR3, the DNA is TGTGCCAGCAGCCTCTCAACTAGCGGGAAAAGAGATACGCAGTATTTT.

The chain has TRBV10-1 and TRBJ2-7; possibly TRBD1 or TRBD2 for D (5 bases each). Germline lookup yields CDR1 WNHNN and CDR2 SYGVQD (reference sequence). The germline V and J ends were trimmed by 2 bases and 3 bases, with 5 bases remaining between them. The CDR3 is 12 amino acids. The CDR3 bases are TGCGCCAGCAGTGAGGGGGGCTACGAGCAGTACTTC. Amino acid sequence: CASSEGGYEQYF.

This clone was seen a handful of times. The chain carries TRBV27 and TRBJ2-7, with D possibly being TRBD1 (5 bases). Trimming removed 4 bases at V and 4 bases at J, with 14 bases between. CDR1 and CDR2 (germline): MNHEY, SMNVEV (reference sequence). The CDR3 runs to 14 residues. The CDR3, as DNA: TGTGCCAGCAGTTCAGTAAGAGACAGTTACGAGCAGTACTTC. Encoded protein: CASSSVRDSYEQYF.

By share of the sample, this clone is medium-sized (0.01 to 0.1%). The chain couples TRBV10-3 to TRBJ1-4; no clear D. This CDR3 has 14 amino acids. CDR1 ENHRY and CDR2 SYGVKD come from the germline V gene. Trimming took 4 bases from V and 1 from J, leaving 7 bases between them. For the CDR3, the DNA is TGTGCCATCAGTGGGTCAGGAACTAATGAAAAACTGTTTTTT. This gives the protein CAISGSGTNEKLFF.

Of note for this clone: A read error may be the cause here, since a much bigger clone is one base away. This CDR3 reads CASSQVTRGANNEQFF. The CDR3 nucleotides read TGTGCCAGCAGCCAAGTTACCCGGGGGGCGAACAATGAGCAGTTCTTC. V is TRBV4-2 and J is TRBJ2-1, with a possible D match to TRBD2 (7 bases). The V gene's germline CDR1 is LGHNA and CDR2 YNFKEQ. CDR3 length equals 16 residues. Trimming pared 1 base from V and 5 bases from J, leaving 15 bases between.

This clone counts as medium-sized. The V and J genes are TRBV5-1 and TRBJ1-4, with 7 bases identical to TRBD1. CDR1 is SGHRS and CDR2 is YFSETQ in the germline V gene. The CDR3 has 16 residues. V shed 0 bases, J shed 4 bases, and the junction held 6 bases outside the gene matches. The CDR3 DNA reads TGCGCCAGCAGCTTGGACCGGGACAGCTTTAATGAAAAACTGTTTTTT. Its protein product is CASSLDRDSFNEKLFF.

The CDR3 sequence is CASSPFMSTDTQYF. The CDR3, as DNA: TGTGCCAGCTCACCGTTTATGAGCACAGATACGCAGTATTTT. The chain joins TRBV6-5 to TRBJ2-3; D unclear. The V gene lost 8 bases and the J gene lost 0 bases, with 12 bases spanning the gap. CDR1 is MNHEY, CDR2 SVGAGI, per germline. The CDR3 covers 14 residues.

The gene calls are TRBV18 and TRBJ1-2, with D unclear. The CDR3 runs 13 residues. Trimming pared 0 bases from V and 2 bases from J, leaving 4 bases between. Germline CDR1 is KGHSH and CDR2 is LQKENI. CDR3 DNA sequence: TGTGCCAGCTCACCACCGCTCAACTATGGCTACACCTTC. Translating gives CASSPPLNYGYTF.

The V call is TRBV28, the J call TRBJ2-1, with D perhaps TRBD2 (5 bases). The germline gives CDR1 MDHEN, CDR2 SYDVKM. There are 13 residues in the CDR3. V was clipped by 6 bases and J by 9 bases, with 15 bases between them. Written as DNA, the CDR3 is TGTGCCAGCAGCGACTCAGAGGAGGTTGAGCAGTTCTTC. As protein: CASSDSEEVEQFF. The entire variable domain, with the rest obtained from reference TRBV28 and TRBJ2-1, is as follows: DVKVTQSSRYLVKRTGEKVFLECVQDMDHENMFWYRQDPGLGLRLIYFSYDVKMKEKGDIPEGYSVSREKKERFSLILESASTNQTSMYLCASSDSEEVEQFFGPGTRLTVL.

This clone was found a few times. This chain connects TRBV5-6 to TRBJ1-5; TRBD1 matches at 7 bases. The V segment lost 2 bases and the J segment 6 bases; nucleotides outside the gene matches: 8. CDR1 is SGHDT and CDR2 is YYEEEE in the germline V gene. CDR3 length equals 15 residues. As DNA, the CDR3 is TGTGCCAGCAGCTTTGGGGCAGGGGGTTCTCAGCCCCAGCATTTT. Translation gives CASSFGAGGSQPQHF.

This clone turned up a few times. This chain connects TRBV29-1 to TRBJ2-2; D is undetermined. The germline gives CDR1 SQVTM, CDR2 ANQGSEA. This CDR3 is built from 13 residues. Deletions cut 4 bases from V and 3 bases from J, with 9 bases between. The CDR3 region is CSVVIGYTGELFF. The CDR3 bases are TGCAGCGTTGTAATCGGTTACACCGGGGAGCTGTTTTTT.

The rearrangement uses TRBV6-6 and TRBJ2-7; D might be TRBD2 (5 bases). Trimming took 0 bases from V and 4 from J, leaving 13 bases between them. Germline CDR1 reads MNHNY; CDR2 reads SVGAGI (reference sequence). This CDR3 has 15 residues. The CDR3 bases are TGTGCCAGCAGTTACTCGCCTAGCTATCAGTACGAGCAGTACTTC. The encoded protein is CASSYSPSYQYEQYF.

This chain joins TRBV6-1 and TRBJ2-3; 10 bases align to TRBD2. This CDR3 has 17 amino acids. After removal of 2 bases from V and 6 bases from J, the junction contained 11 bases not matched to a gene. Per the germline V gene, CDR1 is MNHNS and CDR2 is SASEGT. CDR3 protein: CASSESEAGGLLDTQYF. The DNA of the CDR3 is TGTGCCAGCAGTGAAAGTGAAGCGGGAGGGCTTTTGGATACGCAGTATTTT.

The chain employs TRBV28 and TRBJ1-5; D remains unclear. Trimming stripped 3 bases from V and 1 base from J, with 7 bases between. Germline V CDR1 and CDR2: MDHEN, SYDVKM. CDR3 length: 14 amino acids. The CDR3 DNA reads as TGTGCCAGCAGTTTGTTGGACAGCAATCAGCCCCAGCATTTT. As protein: CASSLLDSNQPQHF.

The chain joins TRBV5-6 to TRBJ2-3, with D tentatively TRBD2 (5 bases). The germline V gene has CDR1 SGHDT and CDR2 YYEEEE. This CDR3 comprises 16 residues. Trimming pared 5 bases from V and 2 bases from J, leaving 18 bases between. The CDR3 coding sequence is TGTGCCAGCAGACACACCGTCGGGGTTTCCACAGATACGCAGTATTTT. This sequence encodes CASRHTVGVSTDTQYF.

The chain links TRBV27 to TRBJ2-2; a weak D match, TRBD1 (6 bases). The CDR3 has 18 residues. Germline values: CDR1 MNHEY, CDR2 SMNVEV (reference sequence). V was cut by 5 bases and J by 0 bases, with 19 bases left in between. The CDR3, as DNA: TGTGCCAGCAGTCCTTTTGGGACACCGGTAGCGAACACCGGGGAGCTGTTTTTT. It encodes CASSPFGTPVANTGELFF.

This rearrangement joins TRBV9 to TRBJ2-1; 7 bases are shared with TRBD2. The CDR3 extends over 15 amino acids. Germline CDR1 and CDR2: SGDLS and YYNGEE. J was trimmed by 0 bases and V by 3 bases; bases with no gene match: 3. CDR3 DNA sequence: TGTGCCAGCAGCGCTAGCGGAAGCTCCTACAATGAGCAGTTCTTC. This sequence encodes CASSASGSSYNEQFF.

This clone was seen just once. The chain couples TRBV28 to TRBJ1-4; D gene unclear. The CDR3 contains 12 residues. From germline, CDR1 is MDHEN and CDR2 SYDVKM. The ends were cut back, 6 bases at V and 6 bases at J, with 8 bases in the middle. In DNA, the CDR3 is TGTGCCAGCAGGACCCTGGATGAAAAACTGTTTTTT. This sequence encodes CASRTLDEKLFF.

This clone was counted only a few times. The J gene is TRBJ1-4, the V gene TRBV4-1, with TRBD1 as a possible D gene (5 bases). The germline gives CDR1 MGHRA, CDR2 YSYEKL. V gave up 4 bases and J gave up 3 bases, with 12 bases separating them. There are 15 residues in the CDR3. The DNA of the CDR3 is TGCGCCAGCAGCCTCCTCCTAGGGGCTAATGAAAAACTGTTTTTT. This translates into CASSLLLGANEKLFF.

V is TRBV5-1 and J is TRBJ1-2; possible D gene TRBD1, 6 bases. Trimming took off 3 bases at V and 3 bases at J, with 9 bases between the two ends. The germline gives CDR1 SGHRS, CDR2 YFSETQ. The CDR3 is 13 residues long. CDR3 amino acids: CASSSGQDYGYTF. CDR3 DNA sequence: TGCGCCAGCAGCTCGGGACAAGACTATGGCTACACCTTC.

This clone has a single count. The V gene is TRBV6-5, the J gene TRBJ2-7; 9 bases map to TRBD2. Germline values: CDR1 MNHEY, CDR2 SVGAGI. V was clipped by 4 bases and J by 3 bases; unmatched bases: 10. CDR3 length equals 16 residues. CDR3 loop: CASSLAGVGSFYEQYF. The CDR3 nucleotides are TGTGCCAGCAGTTTAGCGGGAGTAGGGTCTTTCTACGAGCAGTACTTC.